This T cell receptor beta chain comes out of a study of regulatory T cells in long-lasting Graves disease. Arm-PCR with iRepertoire HTBI primers amplified the CDR3 regions for these TCR beta libraries. TCRdb processed the multiplex PCR reads anew with MiXCR; each CDR3 protein has one entry. The table includes roughly 610,000 distinct CDR3 sequences, roughly 16% detected once. Time point specified: newly diagnosed GD, antithyroid drugs for less than 3 months. PBMC RNA served as the TCR library source. The table lists this clonotype with many counts. The CDR3 covers 14 residues. Germline CDR1 reads SGHTA; CDR2 reads FQGTGA. V shed 6 bases and J 6 bases; nucleotides not matched to a gene: 6. The same sample was also used in a study of T cells in Graves' hyperthyroidism and ophthalmopathy.

This specimen consisted of peripheral blood mononuclear cells (PBMCs), obtained at new diagnosis, from a patient treated with antithyroid drugs. The chain joins TRBV7-3 to TRBJ2-2; 8 nucleotides align to TRBD2. The receptor's source is a man younger than 35 with Graves disease. CDR3 bases: TGTGCCAGCAGTCAAGGGCGGGAGGCCGGGGAGCTGTTTTTT. Its protein is CASSQGREAGELFF.